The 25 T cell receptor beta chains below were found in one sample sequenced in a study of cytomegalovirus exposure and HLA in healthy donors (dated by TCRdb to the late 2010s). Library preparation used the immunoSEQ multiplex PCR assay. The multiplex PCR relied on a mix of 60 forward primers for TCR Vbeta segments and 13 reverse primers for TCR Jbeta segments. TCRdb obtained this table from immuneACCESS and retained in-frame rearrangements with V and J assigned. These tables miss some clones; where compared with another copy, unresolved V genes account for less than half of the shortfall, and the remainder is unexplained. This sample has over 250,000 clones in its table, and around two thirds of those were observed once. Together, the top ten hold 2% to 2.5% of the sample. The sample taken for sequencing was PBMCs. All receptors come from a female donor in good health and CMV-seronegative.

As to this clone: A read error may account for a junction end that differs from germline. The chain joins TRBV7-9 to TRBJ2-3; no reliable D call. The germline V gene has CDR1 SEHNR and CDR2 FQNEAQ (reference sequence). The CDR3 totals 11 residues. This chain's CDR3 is CSSSLTDTQYF. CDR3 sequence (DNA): TGTTCCAGCAGCCTCACAGATACGCAGTATTTT. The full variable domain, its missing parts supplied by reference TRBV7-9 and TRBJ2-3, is DTGVSQNPRHKITKRGQNVTFRCDPISEHNRLYWYRQTLGQGPEFLTYFQNEAQLEKSRLLSDRFSAERPKGSFSTLEIQRTEQGDSAMYLCSSSLTDTQYFGPGTRLTVL.

As DNA, the CDR3 is TGCGCCAGCGCCTCCTCCGGTACTTACAATGAGCAGTTCTTC. This gives the protein CASASSGTYNEQFF. The chain recombines TRBV10-2 with TRBJ2-1; D ambiguous. V gave up 8 bases and J gave up 4 bases, with 15 bases separating them. Germline assignment: CDR1 WSHSY and CDR2 SAAADI. The CDR3 totals 14 residues.

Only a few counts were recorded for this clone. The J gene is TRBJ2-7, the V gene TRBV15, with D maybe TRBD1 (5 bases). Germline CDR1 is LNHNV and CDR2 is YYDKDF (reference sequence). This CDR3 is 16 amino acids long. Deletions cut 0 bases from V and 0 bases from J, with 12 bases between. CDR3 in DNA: TGTGCCACCAGCAGAGATGGGGCGGCGGCCTCCTACGAGCAGTACTTC. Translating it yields CATSRDGAAASYEQYF.

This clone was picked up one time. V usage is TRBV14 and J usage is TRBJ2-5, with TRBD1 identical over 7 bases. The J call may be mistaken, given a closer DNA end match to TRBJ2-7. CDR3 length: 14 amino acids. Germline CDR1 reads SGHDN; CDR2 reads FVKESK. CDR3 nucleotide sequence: TGTGCCAGCAGCCCACGACAGGGTTACTACGAGCAGTACTTC. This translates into CASSPRQGYYEQYF.

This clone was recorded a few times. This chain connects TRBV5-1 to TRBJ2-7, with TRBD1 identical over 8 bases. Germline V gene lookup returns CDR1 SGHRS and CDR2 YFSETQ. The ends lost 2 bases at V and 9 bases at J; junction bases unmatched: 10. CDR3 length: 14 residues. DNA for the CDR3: TGCGCCAGCAGCTTACTCCAGGGGGCAGGGGTGCAGTACTTC. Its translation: CASSLLQGAGVQYF.

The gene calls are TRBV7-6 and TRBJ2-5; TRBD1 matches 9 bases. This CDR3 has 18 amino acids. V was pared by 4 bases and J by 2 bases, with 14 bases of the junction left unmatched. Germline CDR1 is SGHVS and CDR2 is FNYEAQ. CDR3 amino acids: CASSSTPTGGVGQETQYF. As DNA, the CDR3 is TGTGCCAGCAGCTCTACACCAACAGGGGGCGTGGGGCAAGAGACCCAGTACTTC.

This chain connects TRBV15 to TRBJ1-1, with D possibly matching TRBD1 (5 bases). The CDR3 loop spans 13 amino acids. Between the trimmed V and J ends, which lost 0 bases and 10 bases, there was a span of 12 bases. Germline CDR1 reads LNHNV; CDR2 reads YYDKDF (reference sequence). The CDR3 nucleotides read TGTGCCACCAGCAGAGATGGTGACAGTCGAGCTTTCTTT. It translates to CATSRDGDSRAFF.

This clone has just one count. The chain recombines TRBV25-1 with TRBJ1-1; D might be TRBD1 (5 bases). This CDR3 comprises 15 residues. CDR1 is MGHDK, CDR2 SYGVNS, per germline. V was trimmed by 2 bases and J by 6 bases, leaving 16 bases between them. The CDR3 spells CASSETGGEGAEAFF. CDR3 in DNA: TGTGCCAGCAGTGAAACGGGGGGTGAAGGGGCTGAAGCTTTCTTT.

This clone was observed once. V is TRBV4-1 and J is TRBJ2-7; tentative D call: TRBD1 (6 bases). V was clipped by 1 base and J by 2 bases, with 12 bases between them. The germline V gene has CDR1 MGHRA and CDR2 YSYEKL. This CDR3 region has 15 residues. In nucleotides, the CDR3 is TGCGCCAGCAGCCAAGGGGGGACAAAACCCTACGAGCAGTACTTC. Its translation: CASSQGGTKPYEQYF.

The CDR3 region has the DNA TGTGCCAGCAGTTCCCTAGCGGGAGGAATTCAAGATACGCAGTATTTT. Its protein product is CASSSLAGGIQDTQYF. The V call is TRBV6-5, the J call TRBJ2-3; 11 bases line up with TRBD2. The CDR3 spans 16 residues. Trimming took 4 bases from V and 5 from J; bases not matched to a gene: 8. Germline V lookup: CDR1 MNHEY, CDR2 SVGAGI.

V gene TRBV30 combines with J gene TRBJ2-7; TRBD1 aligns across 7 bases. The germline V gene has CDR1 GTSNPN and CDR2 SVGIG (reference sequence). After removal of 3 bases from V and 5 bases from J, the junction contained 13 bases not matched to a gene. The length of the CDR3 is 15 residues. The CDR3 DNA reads TGTGCCTGGAGGGCCAAATCGGGACAGTGGGACGAGCAGTACTTC. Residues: CAWRAKSGQWDEQYF.

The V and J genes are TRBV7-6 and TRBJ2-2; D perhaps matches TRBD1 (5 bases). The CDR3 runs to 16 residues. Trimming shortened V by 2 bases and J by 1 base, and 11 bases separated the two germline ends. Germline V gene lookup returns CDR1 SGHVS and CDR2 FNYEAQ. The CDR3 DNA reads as TGTGCCAGCAGCTTATCCCAGGGCGGGAACACCGGGGAGCTGTTTTTT. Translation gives CASSLSQGGNTGELFF.

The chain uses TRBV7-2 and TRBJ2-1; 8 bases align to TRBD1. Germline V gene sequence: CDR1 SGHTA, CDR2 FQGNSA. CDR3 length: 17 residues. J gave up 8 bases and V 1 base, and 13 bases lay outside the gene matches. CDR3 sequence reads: CASSLVGQVWRSHEQFF. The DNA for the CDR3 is TGTGCCAGCAGCTTAGTGGGACAGGTTTGGCGATCACATGAGCAGTTCTTC.

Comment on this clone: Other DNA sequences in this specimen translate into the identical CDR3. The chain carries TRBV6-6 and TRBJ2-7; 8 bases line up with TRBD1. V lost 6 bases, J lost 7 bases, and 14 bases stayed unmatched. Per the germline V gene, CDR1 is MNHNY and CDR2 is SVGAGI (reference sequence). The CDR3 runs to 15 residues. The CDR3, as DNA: TGTGCCAGCAGCTACATCTCGACAGGGGCGAGGGAGCAGTACTTC. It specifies CASSYISTGAREQYF.

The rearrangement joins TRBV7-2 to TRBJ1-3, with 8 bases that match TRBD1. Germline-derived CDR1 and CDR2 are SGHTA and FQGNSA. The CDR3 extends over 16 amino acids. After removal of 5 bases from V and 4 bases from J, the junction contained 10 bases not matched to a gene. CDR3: CASSRDRGRSGNTIYF. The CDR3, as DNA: TGTGCCAGCAGCCGTGACAGGGGCAGGTCCGGAAACACCATATATTTT.

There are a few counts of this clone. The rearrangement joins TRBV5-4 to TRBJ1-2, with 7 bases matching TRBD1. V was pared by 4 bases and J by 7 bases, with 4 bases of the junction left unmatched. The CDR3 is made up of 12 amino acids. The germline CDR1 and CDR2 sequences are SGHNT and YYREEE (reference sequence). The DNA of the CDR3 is TGTGCCAGCAGCCCGGGACAGTCTGGCTACACCTTC. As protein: CASSPGQSGYTF.

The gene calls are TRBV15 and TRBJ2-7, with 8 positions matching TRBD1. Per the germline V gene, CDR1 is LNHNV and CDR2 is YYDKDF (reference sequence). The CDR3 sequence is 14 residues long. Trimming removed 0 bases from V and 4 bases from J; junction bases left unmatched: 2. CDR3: CATSRETGEYEQYF. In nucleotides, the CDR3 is TGTGCCACCAGCAGAGAGACAGGGGAGTACGAGCAGTACTTC. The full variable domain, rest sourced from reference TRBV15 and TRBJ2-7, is DAMVIQNPRYQVTQFGKPVTLSCSQTLNHNVMYWYQQKSSQAPKLLFHYYDKDFNNEADTPDNFQSRRPNTSFCFLDIRSPGLGDTAMYLCATSRETGEYEQYFGPGTRLTVT.

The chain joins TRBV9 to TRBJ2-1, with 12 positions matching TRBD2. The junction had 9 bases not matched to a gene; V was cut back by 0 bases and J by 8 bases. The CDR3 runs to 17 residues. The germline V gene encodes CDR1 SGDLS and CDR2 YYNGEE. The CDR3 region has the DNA TGTGCCAGCAGCGTAGGGCTAGCGGGAGGGATGATCGATGAGCAGTTCTTC. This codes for CASSVGLAGGMIDEQFF.

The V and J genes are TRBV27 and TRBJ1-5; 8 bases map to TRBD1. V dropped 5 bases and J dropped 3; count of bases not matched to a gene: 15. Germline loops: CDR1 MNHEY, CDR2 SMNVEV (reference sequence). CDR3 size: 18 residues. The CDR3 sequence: CASSTNRGGPSFNQPQHF. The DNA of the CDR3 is TGTGCCAGCAGTACAAACAGGGGGGGCCCTTCCTTCAATCAGCCCCAGCATTTT.

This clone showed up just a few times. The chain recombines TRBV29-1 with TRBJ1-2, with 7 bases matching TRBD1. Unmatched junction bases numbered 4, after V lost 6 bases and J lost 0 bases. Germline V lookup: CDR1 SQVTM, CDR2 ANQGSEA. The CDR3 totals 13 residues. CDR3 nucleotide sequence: TGCAGCGTCGGACAGGCCCCTAACTATGGCTACACCTTC. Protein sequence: CSVGQAPNYGYTF.

CDR3 amino acids: CASSYGRGADTQYF. Written as DNA, the CDR3 is TGTGCCAGCAGTTACGGCAGGGGTGCAGATACGCAGTATTTT. The V and J genes are TRBV6-5 and TRBJ2-3, with D possibly matching TRBD1 (6 bases). Trimming shortened V by 2 bases and J by 4 bases, and 10 bases separated the two germline ends. Per germline, CDR1 MNHEY and CDR2 SVGAGI. The CDR3 has 14 amino acids.

CDR3 sequence: CASSSLFTRTSGRATTGEKNIQYF. CDR3 nucleotide sequence: TGTGCCAGCAGCTCCCTCTTCACCCGGACTAGCGGGAGGGCAACCACCGGAGAAAAAAACATTCAGTACTTC. V usage is TRBV7-1 and J usage is TRBJ2-4, with 15 bases aligning to TRBD2. TRBV7-1 is marked as an open reading frame, function uncertain. The trim removed 3 bases at V and 4 bases at J, leaving 25 bases unmatched. CDR3 length: 24 amino acids.

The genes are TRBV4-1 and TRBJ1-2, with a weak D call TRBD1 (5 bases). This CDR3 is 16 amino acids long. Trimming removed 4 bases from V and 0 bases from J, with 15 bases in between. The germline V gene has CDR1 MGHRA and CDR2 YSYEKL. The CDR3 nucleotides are TGCGCCAGCAGCCTTAACCTCGGGACTCCTAACTATGGCTACACCTTC. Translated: CASSLNLGTPNYGYTF.

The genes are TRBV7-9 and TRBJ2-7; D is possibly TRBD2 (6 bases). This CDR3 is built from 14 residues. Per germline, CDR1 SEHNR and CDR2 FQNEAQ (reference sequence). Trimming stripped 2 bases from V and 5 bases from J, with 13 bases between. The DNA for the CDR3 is TGTGCCAGCAGCTTATCCCCGGGAGACGACGAGCAGTACTTC. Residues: CASSLSPGDDEQYF.

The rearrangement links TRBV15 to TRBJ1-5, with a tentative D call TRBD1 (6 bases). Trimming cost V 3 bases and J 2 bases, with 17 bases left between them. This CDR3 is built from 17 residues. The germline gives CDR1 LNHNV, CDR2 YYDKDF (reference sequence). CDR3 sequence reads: CATSSPQGRWGNQPQHF. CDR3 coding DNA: TGTGCCACCAGCAGTCCTCAGGGGCGCTGGGGCAATCAGCCCCAGCATTTT. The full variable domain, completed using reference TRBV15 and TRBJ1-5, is DAMVIQNPRYQVTQFGKPVTLSCSQTLNHNVMYWYQQKSSQAPKLLFHYYDKDFNNEADTPDNFQSRRPNTSFCFLDIRSPGLGDTAMYLCATSSPQGRWGNQPQHFGDGTRLSIL.